These 5 T cell receptor beta chains share one sample of origin, sequenced in a study of cytomegalovirus exposure and HLA in healthy donors. The PCR used 60 Vbeta and 13 Jbeta primers. Clones were sequenced by immunoSEQ multiplex PCR, and TCRdb holds only the in-frame ones, with some missing. This table has 99,000 or so clones, about 9.4% appearing once. Sequenced input: PBMCs. Receptors were obtained from a man in his forties in good health and CMV-seropositive.

The CDR3 loop is CASSLSRTGHTGELFF. The CDR3 DNA reads TGTGCCAGCAGCTTATCTAGGACAGGGCACACCGGGGAGCTGTTTTTT. The chain links TRBV7-3 to TRBJ2-2, with 8 positions matching TRBD1. This CDR3 contains 16 residues. CDR1 and CDR2 from the germline V gene are SGHTA and FQGTGA. The V segment lost 2 bases and the J segment 3 bases; nucleotides outside the gene matches: 5.

V usage is TRBV27 and J usage is TRBJ2-1; D gene ambiguous. From germline, CDR1 is MNHEY and CDR2 SMNVEV (reference sequence). V lost 6 bases to trimming and J lost 6 bases, with 9 bases between them. There are 12 residues in the CDR3. The CDR3 DNA sequence: TGTGCCAGCAGCAACCCAGGCAATGAGCAGTTCTTC. Its translation is CASSNPGNEQFF.

V usage is TRBV2 and J usage is TRBJ2-5; 11 bases align to TRBD2. With 1 base clipped from V and 5 bases from J, the junction kept 6 bases outside the gene matches. The CDR3 covers 16 residues. Germline V gene lookup returns CDR1 SNHLY and CDR2 FYNNEI. The CDR3 region is CASSEEDSGREETQYF. CDR3 DNA: TGTGCCAGCAGTGAAGAGGATAGCGGGAGGGAGGAGACCCAGTACTTC.

This clone was counted between two and nine times. The genes are TRBV11-2 and TRBJ2-1; possible D gene TRBD2, 7 bases. The V and J ends lost 2 bases and 0 bases respectively, with 20 bases between them. The germline V gene encodes CDR1 SGHAT and CDR2 FQNNGV. The CDR3 has 19 residues. CDR3 in amino acids: CASSLWGGVSSSSYNEQFF. The CDR3, as DNA: TGTGCCAGCAGCTTATGGGGGGGCGTGAGTTCGAGCTCCTACAATGAGCAGTTCTTC.

This rearrangement joins TRBV5-5 to TRBJ1-1; D possibly corresponds to TRBD1 (5 bases). The germline V gene encodes CDR1 SGHKS and CDR2 YYEKEE (reference sequence). V lost 2 bases to trimming and J lost 6 bases, with 11 bases between them. The CDR3 is made up of 13 amino acids. The CDR3 DNA is TGTGCCAGCAGCTTACCAGGGTTCGCTGAAGCTTTCTTT. Its protein is CASSLPGFAEAFF.